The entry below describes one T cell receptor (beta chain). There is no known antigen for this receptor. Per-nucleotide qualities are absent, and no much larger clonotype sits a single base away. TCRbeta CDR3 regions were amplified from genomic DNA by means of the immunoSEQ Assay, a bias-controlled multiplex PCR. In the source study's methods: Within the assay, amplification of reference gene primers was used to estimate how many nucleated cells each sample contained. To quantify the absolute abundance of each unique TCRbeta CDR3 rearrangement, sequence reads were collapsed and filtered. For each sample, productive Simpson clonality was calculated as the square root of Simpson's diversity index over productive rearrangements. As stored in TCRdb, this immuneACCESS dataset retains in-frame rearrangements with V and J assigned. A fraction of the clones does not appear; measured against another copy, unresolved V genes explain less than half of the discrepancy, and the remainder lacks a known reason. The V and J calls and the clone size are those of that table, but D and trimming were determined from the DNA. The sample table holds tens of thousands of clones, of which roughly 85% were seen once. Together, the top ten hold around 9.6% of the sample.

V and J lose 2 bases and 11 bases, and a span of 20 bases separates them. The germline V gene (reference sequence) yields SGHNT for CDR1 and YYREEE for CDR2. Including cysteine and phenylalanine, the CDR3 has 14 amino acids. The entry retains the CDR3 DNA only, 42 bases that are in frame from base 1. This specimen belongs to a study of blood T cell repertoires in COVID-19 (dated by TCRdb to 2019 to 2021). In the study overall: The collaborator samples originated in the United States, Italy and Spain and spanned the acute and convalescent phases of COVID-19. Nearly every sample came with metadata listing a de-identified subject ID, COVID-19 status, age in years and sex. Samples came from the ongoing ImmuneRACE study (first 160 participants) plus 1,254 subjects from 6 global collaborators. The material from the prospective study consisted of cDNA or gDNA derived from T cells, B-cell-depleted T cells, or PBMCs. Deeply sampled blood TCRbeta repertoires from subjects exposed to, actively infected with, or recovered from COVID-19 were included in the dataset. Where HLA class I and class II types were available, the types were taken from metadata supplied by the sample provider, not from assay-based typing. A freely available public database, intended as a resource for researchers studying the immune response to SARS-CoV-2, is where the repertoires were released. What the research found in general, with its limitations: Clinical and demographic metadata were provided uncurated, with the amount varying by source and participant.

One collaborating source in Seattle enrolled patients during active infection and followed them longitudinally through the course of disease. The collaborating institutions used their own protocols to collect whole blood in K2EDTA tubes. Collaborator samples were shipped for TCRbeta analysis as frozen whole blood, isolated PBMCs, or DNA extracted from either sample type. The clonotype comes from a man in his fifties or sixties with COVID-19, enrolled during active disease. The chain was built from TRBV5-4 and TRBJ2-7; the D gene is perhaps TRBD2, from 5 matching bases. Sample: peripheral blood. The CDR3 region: CASSLDLARFPEYF. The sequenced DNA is TGTGCCAGCAGCTTAGATCTAGCCAGGTTCCCAGAGTACTTC.